The rows below give T cell receptor beta chains drawn from one sample of a study of cytomegalovirus exposure and HLA in healthy donors. This table comes from immunoSEQ multiplex PCR, and its TCRdb copy is limited to in-frame clones, with some not included. The sample has 90,000 to 110,000 clones; about 81% are singletons. Sequenced material: PBMCs. The origin of the receptors is a man aged 30 to 39 in good health and CMV-seronegative. The CDR3 runs from the conserved cysteine through the conserved F or W. The D gene is left open where the match is weak. Clone size appears in some rows only: once, few, many, or a class for an expanded clone.

v_gene	d_gene	j_gene	abundance	CDR3nt	CDR3aa
TRBV9	-	TRBJ1-2	once	TGTGCCAGCAGCGTAGAAGGCAGGGCTAACTATGGCTACACCTTC	CASSVEGRANYGYTF
TRBV12-5	-	TRBJ1-5	-	TGTGCTAGTGGTTTATCCCGGAATCAGCCCCAGCATTTT	CASGLSRNQPQHF
TRBV19	TRBD1	TRBJ2-7	-	TGTGCCAGTAGTGGCCGACAGGGAGTGTACGGCGAGCAGTACTTC	CASSGRQGVYGEQYF
TRBV5-1	TRBD1	TRBJ1-2	-	TGCGCCAGCAGCGCAAGGGGACAGGGGGCCCCAGAATTATATGGCTACACCTTC	CASSARGQGAPELYGYTF
TRBV9	TRBD2	TRBJ2-3	-	TGTGCCAGCAGCGTAGAAACTAGCGGGACTGCAGATACGCAGTATTTT	CASSVETSGTADTQYF
TRBV10-2	-	TRBJ2-5	-	TGCGCCAGCAGCGGTGCCCTATTCGAGACCCAGTACTTC	CASSGALFETQYF
TRBV6-5	TRBD1	TRBJ2-2	-	TGTGCCAGCAGACGAGACAGGGGGCGGACCGGGGAGCTGTTTTTT	CASRRDRGRTGELFF
TRBV15	-	TRBJ1-1	-	TGTGCCACCAGCAGGGGGCTCCTGGACAGAGCAGCGAACACTGAAGCTTTCTTT	CATSRGLLDRAANTEAFF
TRBV6-4	-	TRBJ2-2	-	TGTGCCAGCAGCCTCGAAGGGGGGGAACCCACCGGGGAGCTGTTTTTT	CASSLEGGEPTGELFF
TRBV19	TRBD1	TRBJ2-3	-	TGTGCCAGTAGTACGGACAGGGCATCAGATACGCAGTATTTT	CASSTDRASDTQYF
TRBV6-5	-	TRBJ1-3	-	TGTGCCAGCAGTTACTCTCAGTACTCTGGAAACACCATATATTTT	CASSYSQYSGNTIYF
TRBV7-2	-	TRBJ1-3	-	TGTGCCAGCAGCTATTCCTACTCTGGAAACACCATATATTTT	CASSYSYSGNTIYF
TRBV6-6	TRBD1	TRBJ1-2	-	TGTGCCAGCAGTAAACCGGGACAGGGGGCTGATGGCTACACCTTC	CASSKPGQGADGYTF
TRBV2	TRBD1	TRBJ2-3	-	TGTGCCAGCAGGCGACAGGGGTATACGCAGTATTTT	CASRRQGYTQYF
TRBV11-2	TRBD2	TRBJ2-7	-	TGTGCCAGCCCTTCCCCGGGCGGGGGGGCCCCTAACGAGCAGTACTTC	CASPSPGGGAPNEQYF
TRBV7-9	TRBD1	TRBJ1-2	-	TGTGCCAGCAGCTTAGCGGGACAGGAGAAATATGGCTACACCTTC	CASSLAGQEKYGYTF
TRBV9	-	TRBJ1-6	-	TGTGCCAGCAGCGTAGGGGCACGGGATAGGTCACCCCTCCACTTT	CASSVGARDRSPLHF
TRBV6-4	TRBD2	TRBJ2-2	-	TGTGCCAGCAGTGACAGCGGGGGGGCCACCGGGGAGCTGTTTTTT	CASSDSGGATGELFF
TRBV4-1	TRBD1	TRBJ1-4	once	TGCGCCAGCAGCCAAGATACAGGGGCAGGGGGAGAAAAACTGTTTTTT	CASSQDTGAGGEKLFF
TRBV28	-	TRBJ2-7	-	TGTGCCAGCAGTTTGGCAGTGATATCCTACGAGCAGTACTTC	CASSLAVISYEQYF
TRBV6-5	TRBD1	TRBJ2-2	few	TGTGCCAGCAGGTCGGACAGGAGGAACACCGGGGAGCTGTTTTTT	CASRSDRRNTGELFF
TRBV5-1	TRBD1	TRBJ2-1	-	TGCGCCAGCAGCTTGGGACAGGGTGACAATGAGCAGTTCTTC	CASSLGQGDNEQFF
TRBV5-6	-	TRBJ2-2	few	TGTGCCAGCAGCTTGATTGGGCCCATCCGGGAGCTGTTTTTT	CASSLIGPIRELFF
TRBV12-1	-	TRBJ1-6	-	TGTGCCAGCAGCTTTAGTGACAGGCGGAAAGGCGGATATTTATCAGGGATCCCAAATTCACCCCTCCACTTT	CASSFSDRRKGGYLSGIPNSPLHF
TRBV28	-	TRBJ2-7	-	TGTGCCAGCAGTGTGGGGGCGGGCCTCTCCTACGAGCAGTACTTC	CASSVGAGLSYEQYF
TRBV10-3	TRBD1	TRBJ1-5	-	TGTGCCATCAGTGCAACAGGGGGCGCCGGAAATCAGCCCCAGCATTTT	CAISATGGAGNQPQHF
TRBV18	-	TRBJ2-3	once	TGTGCCAGCTCACCTGGCGGTGTAGATACGCAGTATTTT	CASSPGGVDTQYF
TRBV7-2	TRBD1	TRBJ1-4	-	TGTGCCAGCAGCTTTCAGGGGGCTTCTAATGAAAAACTGTTTTTT	CASSFQGASNEKLFF
TRBV25-1	-	TRBJ2-1	few	TGTGCCAGCGGAGTTCTGGCGGGCGGCCACAATGAGCAGTTCTTC	CASGVLAGGHNEQFF
TRBV4-3	-	TRBJ2-7	-	TGCGCCAGCAGCCAAGACGATTCCTACCCCCCCCTTCGTGAGCAGTACTTC	CASSQDDSYPPLREQYF
TRBV9	-	TRBJ2-7	once	TGTGCCAGCAGCGTTCTACCGGAGGGCTGGGAGTTACACGAGCAGTACTTC	CASSVLPEGWELHEQYF
TRBV6-5	-	TRBJ1-3	-	TGTGCCAGCAGTTACAGGGGGAGTACTGGAAACACCATATATTTT	CASSYRGSTGNTIYF
TRBV10-1	TRBD2	TRBJ2-3	once	TGCGCCAGCAGTGACGGGACTAGCGTTTGGGTCACAGATACGCAGTATTTT	CASSDGTSVWVTDTQYF
TRBV13	-	TRBJ2-5	-	TGTGCCAGCAGCTTCGGGGTCGGAGAGACCCAGTACTTC	CASSFGVGETQYF
TRBV20-1	-	TRBJ2-5	-	TGCAGTGCTTTCCCGGCCCAGTACTTC	CSAFPAQYF
TRBV4-3	TRBD1	TRBJ2-7	-	TGCGCCAGCAGCCCCCTGACAGGGGTTGACTACGAGCAGTACTTC	CASSPLTGVDYEQYF
TRBV6-5	-	TRBJ2-4	-	TGTGCCAGCAGCCTGGGCCAGGGGTCGAACATTCAGTACTTC	CASSLGQGSNIQYF
TRBV30	-	TRBJ2-5	-	TGTGCCTGGAGTGTCGGAGGGGGCGCGGAGACCCAGTACTTC	CAWSVGGGAETQYF
TRBV19	-	TRBJ1-2	-	TGTGCCAGTACCTCCGACAGAGTCGATGGCTACACCTTC	CASTSDRVDGYTF
TRBV27	TRBD1	TRBJ2-7	-	TGTGCCAGCAGTTTATCCGGCAGGGGACAGGGGGGGTACGAGCAGTACTTC	CASSLSGRGQGGYEQYF
TRBV28	TRBD2	TRBJ2-5	-	TGTGCCAGCAGTTCCCTTCACCCCGGTAGGAGCGGGAGGTTTGGTGAGACCCAGTACTTC	CASSSLHPGRSGRFGETQYF
TRBV4-1	TRBD1	TRBJ2-1	-	TGCGCCAGCAGCCAAGCCGGACAGGGGTATGAGCAGTTCTTC	CASSQAGQGYEQFF